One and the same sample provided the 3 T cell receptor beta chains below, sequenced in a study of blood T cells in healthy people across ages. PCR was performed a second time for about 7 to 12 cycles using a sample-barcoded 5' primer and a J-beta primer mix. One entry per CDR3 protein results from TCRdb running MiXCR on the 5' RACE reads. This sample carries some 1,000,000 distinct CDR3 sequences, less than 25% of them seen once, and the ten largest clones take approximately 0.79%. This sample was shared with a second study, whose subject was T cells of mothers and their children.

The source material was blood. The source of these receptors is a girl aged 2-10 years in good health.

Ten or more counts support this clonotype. CDR3 DNA: TGCAGTGCTAGAGTTCAGTTAGCAGGCCACGAGCAGTACTTC. This sequence encodes CSARVQLAGHEQYF. The chain joins TRBV20-1 to TRBJ2-7; D is undetermined. V lost 1 base and J 5 bases, leaving 15 bases between the germline ends. Germline V gene sequence: CDR1 DFQATT, CDR2 SNEGSKA (reference sequence). The CDR3 length is 14 residues.

CDR3 nucleotides: TGTGCCAGCAGCTTGATGATGGCCCTCTCCTCCCAGGATTATGAGCAGTTCTTC. It yields the protein CASSLMMALSSQDYEQFF. The genes are TRBV7-2 and TRBJ2-1, with no clear D. Between the trimmed V and J ends, which lost 3 bases and 8 bases, there was a span of 26 bases. Germline-derived CDR1 and CDR2 are SGHTA and FQGNSA. The CDR3 is made up of 18 amino acids.

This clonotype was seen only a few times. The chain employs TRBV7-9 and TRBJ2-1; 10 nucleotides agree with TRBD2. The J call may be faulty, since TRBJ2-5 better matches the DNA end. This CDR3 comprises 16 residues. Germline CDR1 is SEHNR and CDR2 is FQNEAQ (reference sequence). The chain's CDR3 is CASSSASGGIQETQYF. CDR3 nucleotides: TGTGCCAGCAGCTCAGCTAGCGGGGGAATCCAAGAGACCCAGTACTTC.